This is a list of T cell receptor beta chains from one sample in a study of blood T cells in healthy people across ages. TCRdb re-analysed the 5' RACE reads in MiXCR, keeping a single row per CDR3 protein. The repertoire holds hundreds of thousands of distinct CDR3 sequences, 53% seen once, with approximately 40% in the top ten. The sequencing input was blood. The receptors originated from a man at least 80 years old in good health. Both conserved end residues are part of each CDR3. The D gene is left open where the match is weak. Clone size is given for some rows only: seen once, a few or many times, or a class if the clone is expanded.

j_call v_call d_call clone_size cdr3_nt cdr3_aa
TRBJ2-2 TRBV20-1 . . TGCAGTGCTAGATTCGGGCAGGTCTTCACCGGGGAGCTGTTTTTT CSARFGQVFTGELFF
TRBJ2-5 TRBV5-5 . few TGTGCCAGCTCCAGAGCGCTGGGCCAAGAGACCCAGTACTTC CASSRALGQETQYF
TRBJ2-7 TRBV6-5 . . TGTGCCAGCAGTTATTCTCTCTCCGGGACGGACGCCTACGAGCAGTACTTC CASSYSLSGTDAYEQYF
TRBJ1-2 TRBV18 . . TGTGCCAGCTCACCAGCGGTTATAAACTATGGCTACACCTTC CASSPAVINYGYTF
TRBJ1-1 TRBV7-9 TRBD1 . TGTGCCAGCAGCCGATTGGGACAGGGGGGAAACACTGAAGCTTTCTTT CASSRLGQGGNTEAFF
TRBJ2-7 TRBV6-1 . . TGTGCCAGCAGTGAAGAAGACCTCTCCTACGAGCAGTACTTC CASSEEDLSYEQYF
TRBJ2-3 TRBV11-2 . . TGTGCCAGCAGCCTCCGGGACCCCTCGGATACGCAGTATTTT CASSLRDPSDTQYF
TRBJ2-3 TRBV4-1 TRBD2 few TGCGCCAGCAGCCAAGCGCGGGAGGCGGACAGATACGCGTATTTT CASSQAREADRYAYF
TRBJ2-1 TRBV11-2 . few TGTGCCAGCAGAACGTTTAGCGGTAGCTCCTACAATGAGCAGTTCTTC CASRTFSGSSYNEQFF
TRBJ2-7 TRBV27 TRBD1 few TGTGCCAGCAGTGGAAACAGGGGGCACGAGCAGTACTTC CASSGNRGHEQYF
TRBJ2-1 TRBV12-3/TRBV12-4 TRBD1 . TGTGCCAGCAGTTCCGGGGACAGCCATAATGAGCAGTTCTTC CASSSGDSHNEQFF
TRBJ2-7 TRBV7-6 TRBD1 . TGTGCCAGCGCGCCCGGGAAGGGGGCGGTCGAGCAGTACTTC CASAPGKGAVEQYF
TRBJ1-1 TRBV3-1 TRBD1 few TGTGCCAGCCGACAGGGGGAGGGAACTGAAGCTTTCTTT CASRQGEGTEAFF
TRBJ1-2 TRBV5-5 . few TGTGCCAGCAGTGCCGGGCTTGGCGGTGGCTACACCTTC CASSAGLGGGYTF
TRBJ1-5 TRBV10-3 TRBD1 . TGTGCCATCAGTGACCTTCTCGGGACAGGGGTGCAGCCCCAGCATTTT CAISDLLGTGVQPQHF
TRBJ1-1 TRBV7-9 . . TGTGCCAGCAGCTTAGAGTGGACTGAAGCTTTCTTT CASSLEWTEAFF
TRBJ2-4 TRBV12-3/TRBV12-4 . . TGTGCCAGCAGTTTTGACAAAAACATTCAGTACTTC CASSFDKNIQYF
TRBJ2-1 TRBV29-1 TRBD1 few TGCAGCTCCGGGACAGGGTCCTACAATGAGCAGTTCTTC CSSGTGSYNEQFF
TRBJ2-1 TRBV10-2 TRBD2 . TGCGCCACCTTCTCCCCCGGGACTAGCGGTTTAAATGAGCAGTTCTTC CATFSPGTSGLNEQFF
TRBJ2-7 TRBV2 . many TGTGCCAGCAGTGAAGGGTACGAGCAGTACTTC CASSEGYEQYF
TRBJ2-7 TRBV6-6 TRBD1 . TGTGCCAGCAGTCAAAGGGCAGGGGGACAGGGTAGCCACGAGCAGTACTTC CASSQRAGGQGSHEQYF
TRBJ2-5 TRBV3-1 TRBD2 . TGTGCCAGCAGCCTCCGGACTAGCGGGAGAGAACAAGAGACCCAGTACTTC CASSLRTSGREQETQYF
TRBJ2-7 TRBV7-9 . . TGTGCCAGCAGCTTAGCCTCAACCAGGGCCGACTCGGTGGGGCGCGAGCAGTACTTC CASSLASTRADSVGREQYF
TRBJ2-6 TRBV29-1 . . TGCAGCGTGGCAATAAGTTGGAGGGCCAACGTCCTGACTTTC CSVAISWRANVLTF
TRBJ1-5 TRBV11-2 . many TGTGCCAGCAGCTTAGCCGCCGGTAGCAATCAGCCCCAGCATTTT CASSLAAGSNQPQHF
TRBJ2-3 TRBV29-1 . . TGCAGCGCGTCCGGAGGGGGGCGCAGATACGCGTATTTT CSASGGGRRYAYF
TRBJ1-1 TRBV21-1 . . TGTGCCAGCAGCATTTTAGGGACAGGTCCTCCGAAGAACACTGAAGCTTTCTTT CASSILGTGPPKNTEAFF
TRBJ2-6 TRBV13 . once TGTGCCAGTATTAATAGCGCGGGCTCTGGGGCCAACGTCCTGACTTTC CASINSAGSGANVLTF
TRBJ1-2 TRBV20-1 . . TGCAGTGCTCAATCCAGGAGGGACTATGGCTACACCTTC CSAQSRRDYGYTF
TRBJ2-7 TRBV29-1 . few TGCAGCGTCGGAAGGACCGATAAGCGCTACGAGCAGTACTTC CSVGRTDKRYEQYF
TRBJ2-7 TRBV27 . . TGTGCCAGCAGTTTGTCGGATCCTTCCTACGAGCAGTACTTC CASSLSDPSYEQYF
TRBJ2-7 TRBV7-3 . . TGTGCCAGCAGCTCTCAGGGTGGCCACTACGAGCAGTACTTC CASSSQGGHYEQYF
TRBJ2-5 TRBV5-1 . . TGCGCCAGCAGCCCGGTGGTTCCGCGCCAAGAGACCCAGTACTTC CASSPVVPRQETQYF
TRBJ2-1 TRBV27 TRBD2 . TGTGCCAGCACCGGGACTAGCGGGAAATATGAGCAGTTCTTC CASTGTSGKYEQFF
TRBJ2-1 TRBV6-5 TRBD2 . TGTGCCAGCAGAGGGACTAGCGGCCACAATGAGCAGTTCTTC CASRGTSGHNEQFF
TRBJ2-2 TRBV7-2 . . TGTGCCAAAAAAGGGGCTAACACCGGGGAGCTGTTTTTT CAKKGANTGELFF
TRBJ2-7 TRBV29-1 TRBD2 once TGCAGCGTTAGCGGGACGACCTACGAGCAGTACTTC CSVSGTTYEQYF
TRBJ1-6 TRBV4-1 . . TGCCCCAGCAGCCAAGATGGGGGGCTGGGTTCACCCCTCCACTTT CPSSQDGGLGSPLHF
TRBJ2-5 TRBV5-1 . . TGCGCCAGCAGCTGGTCTCTCAGGGCAGAGACCCAGTACTTC CASSWSLRAETQYF
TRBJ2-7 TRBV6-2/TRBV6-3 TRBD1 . TGTGCCACTCGGGACAGTTCCGCCTACGAGCAGTACTTC CATRDSSAYEQYF
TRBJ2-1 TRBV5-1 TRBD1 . TGCGCCAGCAGCCCAACAACAGGGGGAGAGCAGTTCTTC CASSPTTGGEQFF
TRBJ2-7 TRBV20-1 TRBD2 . TGCAGTGCTAGAGAAACTAGCGGGGGCTCCTACGAGCAGTACTTC CSARETSGGSYEQYF
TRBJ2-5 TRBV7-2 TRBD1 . TGTGCCAGCAGCGACGCCGGGACAGAAGAGACCCAGTACTTC CASSDAGTEETQYF
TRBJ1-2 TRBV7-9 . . TGTGCCAGCAGCTTAGTTGGGGGCCAGAATGGCTACACCTTC CASSLVGGQNGYTF
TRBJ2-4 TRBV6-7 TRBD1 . TGTGCCAGCAAACGTGACGGCGAGGACAGGGTTTTCAAAAACATTCAGTACTTC CASKRDGEDRVFKNIQYF
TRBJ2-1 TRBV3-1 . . TGTGCCAGCAGCCAGGGGCTGGATGAGCAGTTCTTC CASSQGLDEQFF
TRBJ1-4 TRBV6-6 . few TGTGCCAGCAGCCAACAGGTCCTCAATGAAAAACTGTTTTTT CASSQQVLNEKLFF
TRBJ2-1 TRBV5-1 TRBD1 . TGCGCCAGCAGCCTCTCGACAGGGGGTAGTTTCAATGAGCAGTTCTTC CASSLSTGGSFNEQFF
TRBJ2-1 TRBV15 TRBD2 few TGTGCCACCAGCAGTGGGCTAGCGGTCTGGGATGAGCAGTTCTTC CATSSGLAVWDEQFF
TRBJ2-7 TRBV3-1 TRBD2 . TGTGCCAGCAGCCGACAAGCTCCTAGCGGGATTCGGGACGAGCAGTACTTC CASSRQAPSGIRDEQYF
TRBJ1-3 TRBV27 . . TGTGCCAGCAGCAAACTACAGGGACTTGGAAACACCATATATTTT CASSKLQGLGNTIYF
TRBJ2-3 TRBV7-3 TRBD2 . TGTGCCAGCAGCCGGGGCGGGAGAAGTGTAGATACGCAGTATTTT CASSRGGRSVDTQYF